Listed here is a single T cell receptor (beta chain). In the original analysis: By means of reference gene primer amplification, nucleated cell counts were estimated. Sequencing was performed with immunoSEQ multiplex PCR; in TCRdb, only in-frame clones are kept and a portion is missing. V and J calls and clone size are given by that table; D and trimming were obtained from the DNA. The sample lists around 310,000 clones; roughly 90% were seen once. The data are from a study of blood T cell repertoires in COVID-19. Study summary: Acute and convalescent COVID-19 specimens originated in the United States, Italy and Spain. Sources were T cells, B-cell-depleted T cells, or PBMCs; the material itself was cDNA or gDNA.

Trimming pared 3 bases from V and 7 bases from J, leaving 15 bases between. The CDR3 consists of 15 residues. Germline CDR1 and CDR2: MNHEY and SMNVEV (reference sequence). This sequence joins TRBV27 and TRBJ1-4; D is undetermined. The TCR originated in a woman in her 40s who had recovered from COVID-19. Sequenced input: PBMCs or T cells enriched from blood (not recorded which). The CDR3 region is CASSFRSRFGEKLFF. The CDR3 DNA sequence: TGTGCCAGCAGTTTTAGGTCCAGGTTTGGTGAAAAACTGTTTTTT. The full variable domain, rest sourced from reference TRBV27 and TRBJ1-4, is EAQVTQNPRYLITVTGKKLTVTCSQNMNHEYMSWYRQDPGLGLRQIYYSMNVEVTDKGDVPEGYKVSRKEKRNFPLILESPSPNQTSLYFCASSFRSRFGEKLFFGSGTQLSVL.